Shown below are 29 T cell receptor beta chains from a single sample sequenced in a study of shared clonotypes between healthy human individuals. TCRdb keeps only in-frame clones here, not all; method: immunoSEQ multiplex PCR. The sample carries over 100,000 clones, 68% recorded once. Input material: memory CD8+ T cells sorted from blood. Subset given: CD45RO+ cells pooled with CCR7-negative TemRA cells. These TCRs come from a woman in her twenties or thirties in good health.

The chain has TRBV30 and TRBJ1-2, with D maybe TRBD1 (6 bases). Between the trimmed V and J ends, which lost 5 bases and 10 bases, there was a span of 17 bases. The CDR3 is made up of 12 amino acids. From germline, CDR1 is GTSNPN and CDR2 SVGIG (reference sequence). Here the CDR3 DNA reads TGTGCCTGGTCCGTAGGGGGATGGGACTACACCTTC. Translation: CAWSVGGWDYTF.

The rearrangement links TRBV7-3 to TRBJ2-7, with D possibly being TRBD2 (6 bases). The CDR3 is made up of 14 amino acids. Trimming left V 4 bases short and J 7 bases short, with 17 bases between. In germline, CDR1 is SGHTA, CDR2 FQGTGA. CDR3 DNA: TGTGCCAGCAGCTCGGGACTCCCCTCTGAGGAGCAGTACTTC. It is translated as CASSSGLPSEEQYF. The full variable domain, rest sourced from reference TRBV7-3 and TRBJ2-7, is GAGVSQTPSNKVTEKGKYVELRCDPISGHTALYWYRQSLGQGPEFLIYFQGTGAADDSGLPNDRFFAVRPEGSVSTLKIQRTERGDSAVYLCASSSGLPSEEQYFGPGTRLTVT.

This chain links TRBV27 with TRBJ2-6; no firm D call. Trimming cost V 6 bases and J 0 bases, with 6 bases left between them. The CDR3 is 14 amino acids. Germline V lookup: CDR1 MNHEY, CDR2 SMNVEV (reference sequence). The CDR3: CASSRGSGANVLTF. The CDR3 DNA is TGTGCCAGCAGCCGTGGCTCTGGGGCCAACGTCCTGACTTTC.

This clone has just a few counts. The V call is TRBV25-1, the J call TRBJ2-3; no reliable D call. The CDR3 runs to 16 residues. V lost 4 bases and J lost 1, with 15 bases in between. Germline V gene sequence: CDR1 MGHDK, CDR2 SYGVNS. CDR3 coding DNA: TGTGCCAGCAGTGCCCCACTTATGAATGGCACAGATACGCAGTATTTT. Translating it yields CASSAPLMNGTDTQYF.

The chain couples TRBV6-5 to TRBJ2-7, with TRBD2 matching over 11 bases. Germline V lookup: CDR1 MNHEY, CDR2 SVGAGI. The CDR3 sequence is 14 residues long. V lost 7 bases and J lost 2; bases outside the gene matches: 4. The CDR3 DNA reads as TGTGCCAGCAAGGTGACTAGCGGGACCTACGAGCAGTACTTC. It encodes CASKVTSGTYEQYF.

The chain recombines TRBV29-1 with TRBJ2-3, with D hard to call. This CDR3 region has 14 residues. From germline, CDR1 is SQVTM and CDR2 ANQGSEA. Trimming pared 4 bases from V and 1 base from J, leaving 12 bases between. The DNA of the CDR3 is TGCAGCGTTGCCGACGGGCTTCGCACAGATACGCAGTATTTT. This codes for CSVADGLRTDTQYF.

CDR3 in amino acids: CATGLAMNEQFF. CDR3 coding DNA: TGTGCCACGGGACTAGCGATGAATGAGCAGTTCTTC. The chain is built from TRBV27 and TRBJ2-1; TRBD2 matches at 10 bases. Germline lookup yields CDR1 MNHEY and CDR2 SMNVEV (reference sequence). The V and J ends lost 10 bases and 7 bases, in that order; junction bases with no gene match: 4. The CDR3 is 12 amino acids.

This clone showed up just a few times. The chain employs TRBV6-5 and TRBJ2-1, with 7 nucleotides matching TRBD1. The germline V gene has CDR1 MNHEY and CDR2 SVGAGI. The CDR3 runs to 15 residues. V shed 6 bases, J shed 4 bases, and the junction held 9 bases outside the gene matches. CDR3 DNA sequence: TGTGCCAGCAGCCTGGAAGGGGGCGGTTACAATGAGCAGTTCTTC. Its protein product is CASSLEGGGYNEQFF.

This sequence joins TRBV5-1 and TRBJ2-7; 11 bases fit TRBD2. The CDR3 has 17 residues. Per germline, CDR1 SGHRS and CDR2 YFSETQ. The V gene end was trimmed by 3 bases and the J gene end by 2 bases; junction bases not matched to a gene: 10. For the CDR3, the DNA is TGCGCCAGCAGCTCTACACTAACTAGCGGGAGAACCTACGAGCAGTACTTC. Translation gives CASSSTLTSGRTYEQYF.

The V gene is TRBV7-6, the J gene TRBJ1-5, with 7 positions matching TRBD1. Germline CDR1 and CDR2: SGHVS and FNYEAQ. Trimming took 5 bases from V and 4 from J; bases not matched to a gene: 8. The CDR3 loop spans 15 amino acids. The CDR3, as DNA: TGTGCCAGCAGCCCCGGGACAGTACAAAATCAGCCCCAGCATTTT. Translated: CASSPGTVQNQPQHF.

This clone turned up a few times. The rearrangement uses TRBV6-1 and TRBJ1-5; 7 bases map to TRBD1. The CDR3 is 15 residues long. Per germline, CDR1 MNHNS and CDR2 SASEGT. Trimming removed 6 bases from V and 2 bases from J; junction bases left unmatched: 7. DNA for the CDR3: TGTGCCAGCAGCTCGACAGGGTCAGGCAATCAGCCCCAGCATTTT. Protein sequence: CASSSTGSGNQPQHF.

This chain connects TRBV19 to TRBJ2-2; maybe TRBD2 (5 bases). The CDR3 is 14 residues long. V was trimmed by 6 bases and J by 7 bases, leaving 15 bases between them. Germline CDR1 and CDR2: LNHDA and SQIVND (reference sequence). The DNA for the CDR3 is TGTGCCAGTAGGCAGAGGGAAGCCTACGGGGAGCTGTTTTTT. Its protein is CASRQREAYGELFF.

The chain uses TRBV2 and TRBJ2-1; D is possibly TRBD2 (6 bases). CDR3 length: 15 residues. Germline lookup yields CDR1 SNHLY and CDR2 FYNNEI. Trimming took 6 bases from V and 4 from J, leaving 16 bases between them. As DNA, the CDR3 is TGTGCCAGCAGAGGGGTGGTAGCGGCTTACAATGAGCAGTTCTTC. Protein: CASRGVVAAYNEQFF.

This chain links TRBV27 with TRBJ2-7; 7 nucleotides align to TRBD2. CDR1 and CDR2 (germline): MNHEY, SMNVEV (reference sequence). Unmatched junction bases numbered 7, after V lost 4 bases and J lost 4 bases. The CDR3 is made up of 14 amino acids. The CDR3 DNA reads TGTGCCAGCAGTTCCGCGGCGGGAGTGTACGAGCAGTACTTC. This translates into CASSSAAGVYEQYF.

This clone was recorded only once. The chain employs TRBV9 and TRBJ2-7; 7 bases fit TRBD2. The V segment lost 4 bases and the J segment 0 bases; nucleotides outside the gene matches: 7. CDR1 is SGDLS, CDR2 YYNGEE, per germline. CDR3 length: 15 residues. The CDR3 bases are TGTGCCAGCAGCACTGGCGGGGGATACTCCTACGAGCAGTACTTC. Its translation: CASSTGGGYSYEQYF.

The J gene is TRBJ2-3, the V gene TRBV28, with a weak D call TRBD2 (6 bases). Germline CDR1 MDHEN, CDR2 SYDVKM. The CDR3 loop spans 14 amino acids. V shed 3 bases and J shed 5 bases, with 12 bases lying between them. CDR3: CASSFTGVLDTQYF. CDR3 nucleotides: TGTGCCAGCAGTTTCACGGGAGTTTTAGATACGCAGTATTTT.

This clone was found a few times. The chain has TRBV15 and TRBJ2-6; TRBD1 or TRBD2 may be the D gene (5 bases each). Trimming shortened V by 6 bases and J by 2 bases, and 17 bases separated the two germline ends. Germline values: CDR1 LNHNV, CDR2 YYDKDF (reference sequence). This CDR3 has 17 amino acids. The CDR3, as DNA: TGTGCCACCAGTCCCCTAGGGGACGGGGCTGGGGCCAACGTCCTGACTTTC. Protein: CATSPLGDGAGANVLTF.

This clone was detected ten times or more. The chain is built from TRBV6-5 and TRBJ1-1; D is ambiguous. The V end lost 5 bases, the J end lost 8 bases, and 12 bases lay between the germline ends. Germline assignment: CDR1 MNHEY and CDR2 SVGAGI. The CDR3 runs to 12 residues. Written as DNA, the CDR3 is TGTGCCAGCAGTGATATCATCGGCGAAGCTTTCTTT. The encoded protein is CASSDIIGEAFF.

CDR3 DNA: TGCGCCAGCAGCGGCCGGGACAGGGGATACAATGAGCAGTTCTTC. Translation gives CASSGRDRGYNEQFF. The chain is built from TRBV5-1 and TRBJ2-1; 10 nucleotides agree with TRBD1. This CDR3 comprises 15 residues. V was pared by 4 bases and J by 4 bases, with 5 bases of the junction left unmatched. The germline CDR1 and CDR2 sequences are SGHRS and YFSETQ.

The genes are TRBV5-1 and TRBJ2-3; tentatively, D is TRBD2 (6 bases). CDR3 length: 17 residues. Trimming left V 0 bases short and J 4 bases short, with 18 bases between. In germline, CDR1 is SGHRS, CDR2 YFSETQ. As DNA, the CDR3 is TGCGCCAGCAGCTTGGCCGTAGCGGTAATCGGGTCAGATACGCAGTATTTT. This codes for CASSLAVAVIGSDTQYF. The variable domain in full, completed from reference TRBV5-1 and TRBJ2-3, reads KAGVTQTPRYLIKTRGQQVTLSCSPISGHRSVSWYQQTPGQGLQFLFEYFSETQRNKGNFPGRFSGRQFSNSRSEMNVSTLELGDSALYLCASSLAVAVIGSDTQYFGPGTRLTVL.

J is TRBJ1-2 and V is TRBV28; possibly TRBD1 for D (5 bases). Trimming shortened V by 6 bases and J by 2 bases, and 19 bases separated the two germline ends. The CDR3 covers 16 residues. Germline V gene data show CDR1 as MDHEN and CDR2 as SYDVKM. The chain's CDR3 is CASRGPLGGKNYGYTF. In nucleotides, the CDR3 is TGTGCCAGCAGGGGACCCTTAGGAGGGAAGAACTATGGCTACACCTTC.

The rearrangement joins TRBV4-2 to TRBJ1-1, with D perhaps TRBD1 (5 bases). Trimming left V 1 base short and J 12 bases short, with 30 bases between. This CDR3 contains 18 residues. The V gene's germline CDR1 is LGHNA and CDR2 YNFKEQ. CDR3 sequence (DNA): TGTGCCAGCAGCCAAGTGTTAGATCGGCAGGGAGGGATGCTTACTTCTTTCTTT. It translates to CASSQVLDRQGGMLTSFF.

The chain combines TRBV20-1 with TRBJ2-1; D gene uncertain. The V end was cut by 6 bases, the J end by 6 bases, with 9 bases between. Germline V gene lookup returns CDR1 DFQATT and CDR2 SNEGSKA (reference sequence). This CDR3 spans 11 amino acids. In nucleotides, the CDR3 is TGCAGTGCCGCAGGTCCCAATGAGCAGTTCTTC. Protein sequence: CSAAGPNEQFF.

The chain has TRBV6-1 and TRBJ2-7; 12 bases fit TRBD1. The CDR3 has 15 amino acids. Germline V CDR1 and CDR2: MNHNS, SASEGT. Unmatched junction bases numbered 5, after V lost 6 bases and J lost 2 bases. The CDR3 protein is CASRPGTGGTYEQYF. The CDR3 DNA sequence: TGTGCCAGCAGGCCCGGGACAGGGGGCACCTACGAGCAGTACTTC.

The chain combines TRBV28 with TRBJ1-2; TRBD1 might be the D (6 bases). V was cut by 2 bases and J by 5 bases, with 18 bases left in between. Germline values: CDR1 MDHEN, CDR2 SYDVKM. The CDR3 has 16 residues. In nucleotides, the CDR3 is TGTGCCAGCAGTTTAGAATCGACAGGCGGATTTTATGGCTACACCTTC. As protein: CASSLESTGGFYGYTF.

The rearrangement joins TRBV27 to TRBJ2-6; D may match TRBD1 or TRBD2 (5 bases each). Looked up from germline, CDR1 is MNHEY and CDR2 is SMNVEV (reference sequence). CDR3 size: 16 residues. Trimming removed 3 bases at V and 0 bases at J, with 9 bases between. CDR3 nucleotide sequence: TGTGCCAGCAGTTTCCGGGGCCCCTCTGGGGCCAACGTCCTGACTTTC. Translation gives CASSFRGPSGANVLTF.

The rearrangement uses TRBV6-1 and TRBJ2-1; D is possibly TRBD1 (8 bases). The V and J ends lost 4 bases and 6 bases respectively, with 13 bases between them. Germline-derived CDR1 and CDR2 are MNHNS and SASEGT. This CDR3 contains 14 residues. Here the CDR3 DNA reads TGTGCCAGCAGTGTGGACAGGGAGGGCAATGAGCAGTTCTTC. This gives the protein CASSVDREGNEQFF.

This clone came up once. This chain connects TRBV28 to TRBJ2-5; maybe TRBD1 (6 bases). CDR3 length: 19 amino acids. Germline V gives CDR1 MDHEN, CDR2 SYDVKM. The V gene lost 3 bases and the J gene lost 0 bases, with 23 bases spanning the gap. The CDR3 loop is CASSFSYRDILRDQETQYF. CDR3 coding DNA: TGTGCCAGCAGTTTTAGTTACAGGGACATCCTTAGGGACCAAGAGACCCAGTACTTC.

CDR3: CASSLSFLSGSYEQYF. In DNA form, the CDR3 reads TGTGCCAGCAGCCTCAGCTTCCTTAGCGGGAGCTACGAGCAGTACTTC. The V gene is TRBV7-3, the J gene TRBJ2-7; TRBD2 agrees at 9 bases. V was clipped by 5 bases and J by 3 bases; unmatched bases: 11. Germline loops: CDR1 SGHTA, CDR2 FQGTGA. This CDR3 is built from 16 residues.